These 8 T cell receptor beta chains came from one sample sequenced in a study of beta chain features in type 1 diabetes (dated by TCRdb to the late 2010s). The library relied on the immunoSEQ multiplex PCR assay. All of the isolated RNA was reverse transcribed with the High Capacity cDNA Reverse Transcription Kit, so expressed TCRB transcripts were sequenced. TCRdb retrieved this table from immuneACCESS and kept in-frame rearrangements only. Not all clones are present; in checked studies, unresolved V genes account for under half, and no reason is known for the remainder. The sample data list 150,000 or so clones, and around a tenth of these were observed just once. The ten largest account for 0.6% to 0.8% of the sample. Material for sequencing was central memory CD4+ T cells from blood. These receptors all come from a man aged 18 to 30 in good health.

This chain uses TRBV29-1 with TRBJ2-1; 7 bases line up with TRBD2. Trimming removed 3 bases from V and 2 bases from J; junction bases left unmatched: 7. CDR3 size: 15 residues. Germline-derived CDR1 and CDR2 are SQVTM and ANQGSEA. CDR3 coding DNA: TGCAGCGTTGATCGTGGCGGGGGACCCTACAATGAGCAGTTCTTC. Its translation is CSVDRGGGPYNEQFF.

The rearrangement uses TRBV15 and TRBJ1-3; 8 bases fit TRBD1. The CDR3 covers 16 residues. The V gene's germline CDR1 is LNHNV and CDR2 YYDKDF (reference sequence). V lost 1 base and J lost 0; bases outside the gene matches: 2. This CDR3 reads CATSRGQGSSGNTIYF. Written as DNA, the CDR3 is TGTGCCACCAGCAGAGGACAGGGGTCCTCTGGAAACACCATATATTTT.

In its sample, this clone was seen a few times. The chain employs TRBV15 and TRBJ2-7, with D perhaps matching TRBD1 (5 bases). Per germline, CDR1 LNHNV and CDR2 YYDKDF (reference sequence). CDR3 length: 15 amino acids. The V gene lost 0 bases and the J gene lost 0 bases, with 9 bases spanning the gap. CDR3 nucleotides: TGTGCCACCAGCAGAGACAGGGCACTCTCCTACGAGCAGTACTTC. Translating it yields CATSRDRALSYEQYF.

This chain uses TRBV6-5 with TRBJ1-2; TRBD1 might be the D (5 bases). The CDR3 loop spans 15 amino acids. Germline assignment: CDR1 MNHEY and CDR2 SVGAGI. Trimming left V 5 bases short and J 4 bases short, with 17 bases between. The DNA for the CDR3 is TGTGCCAGCAGTCGGGGCGGGGGTGAAGGCTATGGCTACACCTTC. Protein sequence: CASSRGGGEGYGYTF.

The gene calls are TRBV25-1 and TRBJ2-2; 8 bases map to TRBD2. Trimming took 3 bases from V and 5 from J; bases not matched to a gene: 8. CDR1 and CDR2 from the germline V gene are MGHDK and SYGVNS. CDR3 length equals 16 residues. CDR3 sequence (DNA): TGTGCCAGCAGTGACGGGACTAGTTATCTTACCGGGGAGCTGTTTTTT. Encoded protein: CASSDGTSYLTGELFF.

This clone was seen more than once but under ten times. J is TRBJ2-5 and V is TRBV5-1; 8 bases fit TRBD1. This CDR3 comprises 14 residues. J lost 3 bases, V lost 7 bases, and 8 bases had no gene match. The germline V gene has CDR1 SGHRS and CDR2 YFSETQ. CDR3 amino acids: CASGIPGQEETQYF. The DNA for the CDR3 is TGCGCCAGCGGGATACCGGGACAGGAAGAGACCCAGTACTTC.

The CDR3 here is CASIPGQGIYGYTF. CDR3 bases: TGTGCCAGTATTCCGGGACAGGGGATCTATGGCTACACCTTC. This sequence joins TRBV19 and TRBJ1-2; 10 nucleotides match TRBD1. The J segment lost 4 bases and the V segment lost 7 bases, leaving 6 bases of the junction unmatched. This CDR3 comprises 14 residues. CDR1 LNHDA and CDR2 SQIVND come from the germline V gene (reference sequence).

V usage is TRBV29-1 and J usage is TRBJ1-2, with TRBD1 as a possible D gene (6 bases). This CDR3 is built from 16 residues. The V end lost 7 bases, the J end lost 2 bases, and 23 bases lay between the germline ends. Germline lookup yields CDR1 SQVTM and CDR2 ANQGSEA. The CDR3 DNA follows: TGCAGCGCCAGAGAGCGACGATGGACAGAGAACTATGGCTACACCTTC. It translates to CSARERRWTENYGYTF.